This T cell receptor beta chain was retrieved from a study of CD8 T cells in Susac syndrome. Random hexamers were used to reverse transcribe the RNA input (roughly 0.5 to 1 ug). TCRdb re-called the immunoSEQ multiplex PCR reads with MiXCR, one entry per CDR3 protein. The sample yields 71,000 or so distinct CDR3 sequences, roughly 95% seen once. CDR3 length: 15 amino acids. Germline assignment: CDR1 ENHRY and CDR2 SYGVKD. Trimming at V came to 4 bases and at J to 6 bases, leaving 7 bases not matched to a gene. Sequencing input: CD4+ T cells from PBMCs. The J gene is TRBJ2-2, the V gene TRBV10-3; 8 nucleotides align to TRBD1. The receptor was isolated from a human donor with multiple sclerosis. The CDR3 loop reads CAISVGQGSPGELFF. Written as DNA, the CDR3 is TGTGCCATCAGTGTTGGACAGGGTTCCCCCGGGGAGCTGTTTTTT.